This T cell receptor beta chain was found in a study of neurological immune-mediated disorders. Study-wide context: Of the approximately 35 patients with multiple sclerosis, around 30 had relapsing-remitting MS, whereas the remaining 3 had secondary progressive MS. Study results and limitations: A possible signature was seen in one related-CDR3 cluster, into which phylogenetic grouping placed the repertoires of 18 of 34 multiple sclerosis patients.

This clonotype was found a few times. The antigen remains undetermined. Over 200 million TCR-beta sequences (from 15-18 subjects) were yielded by each sequencing run. TCRdb independently ran MiXCR on the 5' RACE reads; one entry per CDR3 protein. This table holds roughly 52,000 distinct CDR3 sequences, 4.5% to 7% found once. Germline V CDR1 and CDR2: SGHDT, YYEEEE. Trimming shortened V by 5 bases and J by 2 bases, and 12 bases separated the two germline ends. CDR3 length equals 14 residues. Each sorted-subset library came from 1 million CD4+ or CD8+ T cells. Sequencing was carried out using CD4+ T cells from blood. The receptor's source is a young woman with multiple sclerosis. The chain employs TRBV5-6 and TRBJ2-3; TRBD2 might be the D (6 bases). The chain's CDR3 is CASRGLAPTDTQYF. CDR3 sequence (DNA): TGTGCCAGCAGGGGACTGGCCCCCACAGATACGCAGTATTTT.